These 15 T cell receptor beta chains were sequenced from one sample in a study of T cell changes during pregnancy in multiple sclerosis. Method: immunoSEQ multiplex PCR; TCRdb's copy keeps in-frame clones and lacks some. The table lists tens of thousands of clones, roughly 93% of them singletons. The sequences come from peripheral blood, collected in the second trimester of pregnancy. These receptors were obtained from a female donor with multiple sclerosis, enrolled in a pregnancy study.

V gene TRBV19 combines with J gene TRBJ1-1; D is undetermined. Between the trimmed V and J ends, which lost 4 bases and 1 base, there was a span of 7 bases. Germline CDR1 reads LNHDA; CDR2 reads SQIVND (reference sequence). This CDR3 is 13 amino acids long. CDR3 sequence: CASSSTENTEAFF. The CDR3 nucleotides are TGTGCCAGTAGTAGCACTGAGAACACTGAAGCTTTCTTT.

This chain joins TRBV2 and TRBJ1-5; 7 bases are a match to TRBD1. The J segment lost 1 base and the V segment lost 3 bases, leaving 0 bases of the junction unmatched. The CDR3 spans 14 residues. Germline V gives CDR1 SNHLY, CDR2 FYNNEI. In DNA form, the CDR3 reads TGTGCCAGCAGTGACAGGGGGAGCAATCAGCCCCAGCATTTT. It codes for CASSDRGSNQPQHF.

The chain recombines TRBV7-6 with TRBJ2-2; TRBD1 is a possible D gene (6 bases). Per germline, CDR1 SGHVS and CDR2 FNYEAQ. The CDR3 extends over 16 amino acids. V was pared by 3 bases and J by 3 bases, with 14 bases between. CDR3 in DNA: TGTGCCAGCAGCTTGGGGGACACCTTCGACACCGGGGAGCTGTTTTTT. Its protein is CASSLGDTFDTGELFF.

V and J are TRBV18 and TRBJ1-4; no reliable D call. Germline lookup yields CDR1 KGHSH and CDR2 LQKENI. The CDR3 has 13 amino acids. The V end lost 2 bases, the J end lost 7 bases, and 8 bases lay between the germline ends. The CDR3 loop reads CASSPARLEKLFF. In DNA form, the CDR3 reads TGTGCCAGCTCACCAGCGAGACTTGAAAAACTGTTTTTT.

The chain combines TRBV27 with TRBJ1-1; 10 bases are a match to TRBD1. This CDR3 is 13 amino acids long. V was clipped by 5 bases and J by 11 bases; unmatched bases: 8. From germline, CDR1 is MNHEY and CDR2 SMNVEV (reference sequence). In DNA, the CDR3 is TGTGCCAGCAGTGTGGGGACAGGGGTAGGGGCTTTCTTT. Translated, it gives CASSVGTGVGAFF.

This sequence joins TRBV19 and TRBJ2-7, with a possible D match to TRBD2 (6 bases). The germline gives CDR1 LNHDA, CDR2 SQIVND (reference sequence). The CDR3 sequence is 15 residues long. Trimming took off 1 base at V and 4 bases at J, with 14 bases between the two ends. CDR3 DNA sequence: TGTGCCAGTAGTATAGCCCCCGGGAGAATATACGAGCAGTACTTC. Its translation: CASSIAPGRIYEQYF.

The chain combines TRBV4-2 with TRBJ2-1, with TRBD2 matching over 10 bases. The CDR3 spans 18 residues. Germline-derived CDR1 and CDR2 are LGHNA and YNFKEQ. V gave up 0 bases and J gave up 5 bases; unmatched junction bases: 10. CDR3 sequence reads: CASSQDMPSGGDNNEQFF. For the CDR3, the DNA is TGTGCCAGCAGCCAAGATATGCCTAGCGGGGGAGACAACAATGAGCAGTTCTTC.

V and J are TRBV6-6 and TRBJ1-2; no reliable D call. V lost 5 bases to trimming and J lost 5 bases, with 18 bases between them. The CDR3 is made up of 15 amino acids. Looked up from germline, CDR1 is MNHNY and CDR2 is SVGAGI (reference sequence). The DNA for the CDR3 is TGTGCCAGCAGTCGCGAAGGAGGGAATGTGTATGGCTACACCTTC. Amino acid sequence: CASSREGGNVYGYTF.

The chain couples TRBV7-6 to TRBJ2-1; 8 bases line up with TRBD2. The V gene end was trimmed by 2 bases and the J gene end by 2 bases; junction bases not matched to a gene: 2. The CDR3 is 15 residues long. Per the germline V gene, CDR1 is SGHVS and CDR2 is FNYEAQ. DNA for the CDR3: TGTGCCAGCAGCTTAAGCGGGGGAGCCTACAATGAGCAGTTCTTC. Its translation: CASSLSGGAYNEQFF.

The DNA of the CDR3 is TGTGCCAGTAGGGATTGGACAGGGGGCCGGAATGAGCAGTTCTTC. It translates to CASRDWTGGRNEQFF. The V and J genes are TRBV19 and TRBJ2-1, with 11 bases fitting TRBD1. Trimming took 6 bases from V and 7 from J; bases not matched to a gene: 8. Germline V gives CDR1 LNHDA, CDR2 SQIVND (reference sequence). The CDR3 sequence is 15 residues long.

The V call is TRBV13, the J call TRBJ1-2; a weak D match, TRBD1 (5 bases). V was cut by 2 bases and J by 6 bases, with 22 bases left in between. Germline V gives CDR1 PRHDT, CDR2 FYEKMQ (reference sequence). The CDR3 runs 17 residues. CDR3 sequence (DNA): TGTGCCAGCAGCTTACGGGCAGGGCTGGGGAATTGGGATGGCTACACCTTC. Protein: CASSLRAGLGNWDGYTF. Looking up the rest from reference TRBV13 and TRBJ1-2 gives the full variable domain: AAGVIQSPRHLIKEKRETATLKCYPIPRHDTVYWYQQGPGQDPQFLISFYEKMQSDKGSIPDRFSAQQFSDYHSELNMSSLELGDSALYFCASSLRAGLGNWDGYTFGSGTRLTVV.

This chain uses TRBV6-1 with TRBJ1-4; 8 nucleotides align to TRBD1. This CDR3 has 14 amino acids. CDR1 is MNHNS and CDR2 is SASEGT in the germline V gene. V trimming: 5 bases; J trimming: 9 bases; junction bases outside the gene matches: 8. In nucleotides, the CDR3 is TGTGCCAGCAGTCCAGGGGGCTCGTATCAAAAACTGTTTTTT. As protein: CASSPGGSYQKLFF.

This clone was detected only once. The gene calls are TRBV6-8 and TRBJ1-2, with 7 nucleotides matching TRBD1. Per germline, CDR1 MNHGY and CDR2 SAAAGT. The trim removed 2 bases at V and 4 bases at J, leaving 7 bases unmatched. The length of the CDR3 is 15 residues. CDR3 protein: CASSYPNQGGYGYTF. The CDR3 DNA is TGTGCCAGCAGTTACCCTAATCAGGGGGGCTATGGCTACACCTTC.

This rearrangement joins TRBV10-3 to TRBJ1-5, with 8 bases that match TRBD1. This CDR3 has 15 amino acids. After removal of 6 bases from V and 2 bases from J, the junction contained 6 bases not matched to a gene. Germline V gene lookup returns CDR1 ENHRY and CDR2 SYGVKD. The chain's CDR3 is CAIRTDRDGNQPQHF. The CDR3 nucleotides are TGTGCCATCAGGACGGACAGGGACGGCAATCAGCCCCAGCATTTT.

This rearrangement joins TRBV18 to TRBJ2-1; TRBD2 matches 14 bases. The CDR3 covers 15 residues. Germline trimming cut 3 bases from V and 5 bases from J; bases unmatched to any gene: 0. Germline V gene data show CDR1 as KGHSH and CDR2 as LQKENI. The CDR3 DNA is TGTGCCAGCTCACCGGGACTAGCGGGGGACAATGAGCAGTTCTTC. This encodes CASSPGLAGDNEQFF.